This entry features one TCR beta chain sequence. The same CDR3 also results from other DNA sequences found in this sample. The CDR3 is made up of 14 amino acids. The germline V gene encodes CDR1 SEHNR and CDR2 FQNEAQ (reference sequence). With 1 base removed from V and 2 bases from J, the gap between germline ends came to 8 bases. The entry originates in a study of technical replicates of blood from a few donors. Produced via immunoSEQ multiplex PCR; TCRdb's table is partial and in-frame only. The table has 80,000 to 95,000 clones, 90% to 95% seen once. Sample: T cells isolated from PBMCs. The TCR comes from a human donor in good health. The chain links TRBV7-9 to TRBJ1-1, with D perhaps TRBD1 (6 bases). CDR3 sequence: CASSLVGGNTEAFF. For the CDR3, the DNA is TGTGCCAGCAGCTTAGTAGGGGGAAACACTGAAGCTTTCTTT.